The clone carrying this T cell receptor beta chain occurred once. This sample was included in a study of control samples from healthy donors and cancer patients. The V gene's germline CDR1 is MGHDK and CDR2 SYGVNS. The CDR3 consists of 15 residues. The V end was cut by 1 base, the J end by 0 bases, with 6 bases between. Sequencing used immunoSEQ multiplex PCR; TCRdb keeps in-frame clones, though not all of them. The sample holds 70,000 or so clones, about four fifths seen once. The receptor's source is a woman aged 45-59 years with lung cancer. Specimen: PBMCs. The chain employs TRBV25-1 and TRBJ1-4; D gene ambiguous. For the CDR3, the DNA is TGTGCCAGCAGTGAATCTGGACCAACTAATGAAAAACTGTTTTTT. Translation: CASSESGPTNEKLFF.